The 7 T cell receptor beta chains in this list originate from one sample, sequenced in a study of cytomegalovirus exposure and HLA in healthy donors. PCR primers comprised 60 Vbeta and 13 Jbeta primers. Clones were sequenced by immunoSEQ multiplex PCR, and TCRdb holds only the in-frame ones, with some missing. Of over 150,000 clones in the sample, 70% to 90% were seen once. The sample was PBMCs. The receptors here all came from a man under 40 in good health and CMV-seropositive.

The chain uses TRBV5-8 and TRBJ1-5; TRBD1 is a possible D gene (6 bases). Trimming took 4 bases from V and 0 from J, leaving 11 bases between them. The germline V gene has CDR1 SGHTS and CDR2 YDEGEE. The CDR3 totals 15 residues. The CDR3 is CASSQGQSSNQPQHF. CDR3 bases: TGTGCCAGCAGCCAGGGACAATCTAGCAATCAGCCCCAGCATTTT. The full variable domain, in which reference TRBV5-8 and TRBJ1-5 provide the parts outside the CDR3, is EAGVTQSPTHLIKTRGQQATLRCSPISGHTSVYWYQQALGLGLQFLLWYDEGEERNRGNFPPRFSGRQFPNYSSELNVNALELEDSALYLCASSQGQSSNQPQHFGDGTRLSIL.

This chain links TRBV7-2 with TRBJ2-5; no clear D gene. V shed 6 bases and J shed 4 bases, with 9 bases lying between them. Per the germline V gene, CDR1 is SGHTA and CDR2 is FQGNSA. This CDR3 is 12 amino acids long. This CDR3 reads CASSKSRETQYF. The CDR3 DNA reads TGTGCCAGCAGTAAGAGTCGAGAGACCCAGTACTTC.

The genes are TRBV7-3 and TRBJ1-1; D is undetermined. V shed 3 bases and J shed 0 bases, with 5 bases lying between them. The CDR3 is 13 amino acids. Germline CDR1 and CDR2: SGHTA and FQGTGA. CDR3 nucleotide sequence: TGTGCCAGCAGCTTTGCGATGAACACTGAAGCTTTCTTT. It is translated as CASSFAMNTEAFF.

V usage is TRBV5-8 and J usage is TRBJ2-5, with 7 positions matching TRBD1. Per the germline V gene, CDR1 is SGHTS and CDR2 is YDEGEE. The V segment lost 4 bases and the J segment 2 bases; nucleotides outside the gene matches: 5. The CDR3 is 14 amino acids. The CDR3 region is CASSVRQGQETQYF. The CDR3 coding sequence is TGTGCCAGCAGCGTGAGACAGGGTCAAGAGACCCAGTACTTC.

The chain is built from TRBV9 and TRBJ2-2; the match to TRBD1 covers 10 bases. Germline CDR1 and CDR2: SGDLS and YYNGEE. The CDR3 consists of 17 residues. The junction had 3 bases not matched to a gene; V was cut back by 0 bases and J by 1 base. The CDR3 region is CASSVVRDRGNTGELFF. CDR3 nucleotide sequence: TGTGCCAGCAGCGTAGTCCGGGACAGGGGGAACACCGGGGAGCTGTTTTTT. Complete variable domain (other parts from reference TRBV9 and TRBJ2-2): DSGVTQTPKHLITATGQRVTLRCSPRSGDLSVYWYQQSLDQGLQFLIQYYNGEERAKGNILERFSAQQFPDLHSELNLSSLELGDSALYFCASSVVRDRGNTGELFFGEGSRLTVL.

This clone was counted only a few times. V is TRBV5-1 and J is TRBJ2-2, with D possibly being TRBD2 (6 bases). Per germline, CDR1 SGHRS and CDR2 YFSETQ. Trimming removed 4 bases from V and 3 bases from J, with 7 bases in between. The CDR3 consists of 13 residues. The chain's CDR3 is CASSGRHTGELFF. In DNA form, the CDR3 reads TGCGCCAGCAGCGGGAGGCACACCGGGGAGCTGTTTTTT.

This clone was observed a few times. Other DNA sequences in the same sample also yield this CDR3. The chain combines TRBV5-6 with TRBJ1-1; D uncertain. Looked up from germline, CDR1 is SGHDT and CDR2 is YYEEEE. Trimming took off 0 bases at V and 6 bases at J, with 9 bases between the two ends. The CDR3 totals 13 residues. As DNA, the CDR3 is TGTGCCAGCAGCTTGGGAGGGAGCGCTGAAGCTTTCTTT. Translating gives CASSLGGSAEAFF.